A single sample gave rise to the 15 T cell receptor beta chains below, sequenced in a study of human T cells and chemical hapten exposure. TCRdb reprocessed the RACE reads with MiXCR, giving one entry per CDR3 protein. The repertoire holds 350,000 to 450,000 distinct CDR3 sequences, more than 4.5% seen once, with approximately 2.4% in the top ten. Regarding time point: pre-sensitization, week 0. Documented treatment: therapeutic diphenylcyclopropenone sensitization with weekly scalp DPC. The input for sequencing was whole blood, taken in connection with sensitization to the hapten diphenylcyclopropenone (DPC). The source is a woman aged 45-65 years with alopecia areata. Some clones in this sample may be carry-over from other donors' samples.

This clonotype was seen at least ten times. The V gene is TRBV9, the J gene TRBJ2-5; D possibly corresponds to TRBD2 (5 bases). This CDR3 has 16 residues. The V and J ends lost 0 bases and 2 bases respectively, with 14 bases between them. From germline, CDR1 is SGDLS and CDR2 YYNGEE. The CDR3 here is CASSVGGAGLQETQYF. The DNA of the CDR3 is TGTGCCAGCAGCGTAGGGGGTGCGGGCCTACAAGAGACCCAGTACTTC.

This chain links TRBV10-3 with TRBJ2-7, with 12 bases that match TRBD2. The CDR3 is 13 residues long. Germline V lookup: CDR1 ENHRY, CDR2 SYGVKD. Germline trimming cut 7 bases from V and 6 bases from J; bases unmatched to any gene: 4. CDR3 in DNA: TGTGCCATCATGCCTAGCGGGGGGGTCGAGCAGTACTTC. Its protein product is CAIMPSGGVEQYF.

This clonotype was counted only a few times. The chain combines TRBV3-1 with TRBJ1-2; TRBD1 matches at 8 bases. Germline CDR1 and CDR2: LGHDT and YNNKEL (reference sequence). The V gene end was trimmed by 7 bases and the J gene end by 4 bases; junction bases not matched to a gene: 11. The CDR3 loop spans 15 amino acids. CDR3 nucleotides: TGTGCCAGCACCAGCAGGGACAGGTCATTCTATGGCTACACCTTC. This translates into CASTSRDRSFYGYTF.

This clonotype has ten or more counts. The chain couples TRBV6-2 or TRBV6-3 to TRBJ2-1; D uncertain. Trimming shortened V by 6 bases and J by 7 bases, and 16 bases separated the two germline ends. CDR1 is MNHEY and CDR2 is SVGEGT in the germline V gene. This CDR3 region has 14 residues. The DNA of the CDR3 is TGTGCCAGCAGGACGGTCAAGGGTTGGAATGAGCAGTTCTTC. Residues: CASRTVKGWNEQFF.

This clonotype was found a few times. The V gene is TRBV27, the J gene TRBJ1-1; D perhaps matches TRBD1 (5 bases). The CDR3 has 15 amino acids. Germline-derived CDR1 and CDR2 are MNHEY and SMNVEV (reference sequence). V lost 2 bases, J lost 1 base, and 11 bases lay in between. The CDR3 bases are TGTGCCAGCAGTTTACGCGCAGGGAGGAACACTGAAGCTTTCTTT. This translates into CASSLRAGRNTEAFF.

This clonotype appeared many times. The rearrangement uses TRBV6-1 and TRBJ1-5; D remains ambiguous. V was pared by 3 bases and J by 7 bases, with 7 bases between. The CDR3 consists of 12 residues. Looked up from germline, CDR1 is MNHNS and CDR2 is SASEGT. The CDR3 region is CASSDTSQPQHF. The DNA of the CDR3 is TGTGCCAGCAGTGATACAAGCCAGCCCCAGCATTTT.

This clonotype has at least ten counts. V and J are TRBV29-1 and TRBJ2-7; 12 bases agree with TRBD2. This CDR3 is built from 16 residues. The J segment lost 1 base and the V segment lost 5 bases, leaving 9 bases of the junction unmatched. CDR1 and CDR2 from the germline V gene are SQVTM and ANQGSEA. CDR3 in amino acids: CSVPLLTSGSSYEQYF. As DNA, the CDR3 is TGCAGCGTTCCACTCTTGACTAGCGGGAGTTCCTACGAGCAGTACTTC.

The sample holds many counts of this clonotype. Just one base apart from a much larger clone, this may be a read error. This chain connects TRBV5-4 to TRBJ2-6; D not resolved. CDR3 length: 13 residues. The germline V gene has CDR1 SGHNT and CDR2 YYREEE (reference sequence). The germline V and J ends were trimmed by 4 bases and 3 bases, with 5 bases remaining between them. Written as DNA, the CDR3 is TGTGCCAGCAGCCTCTATGGGGCCAACGTCCTGACTTTC. Translating gives CASSLYGANVLTF.

This clonotype occurred a few times. The chain uses TRBV19 and TRBJ1-2; 11 positions match TRBD1. The V segment lost 10 bases and the J segment 4 bases; nucleotides outside the gene matches: 5. The CDR3 is made up of 13 amino acids. The germline gives CDR1 LNHDA, CDR2 SQIVND (reference sequence). The CDR3: CATGTGGLYGYTF. CDR3 nucleotide sequence: TGTGCCACCGGGACAGGGGGGCTCTATGGCTACACCTTC.

The chain carries TRBV5-6 and TRBJ2-1; D possibly uses TRBD1 or TRBD2 (5 bases each). Trimming removed 3 bases at V and 8 bases at J, with 15 bases between. The CDR3 consists of 14 residues. Per the germline V gene, CDR1 is SGHDT and CDR2 is YYEEEE. CDR3: CASSSGTTIDEQFF. DNA for the CDR3: TGTGCCAGCAGCTCCGGGACCACGATAGATGAGCAGTTCTTC.

The sample holds many counts of this clonotype. Mismatch with germline at one junction end may stem from a read error. This chain uses TRBV12-3 or TRBV12-4 with TRBJ2-5; D is uncertain. The CDR3 sequence is 11 residues long. The CDR3 loop is CASSLVETQYF. The CDR3 nucleotides are TGTGCCAGCAGCTTAGTGGAGACCCAGTACTTC.

In its sample, this clonotype was seen many times. The chain joins TRBV6-2 or TRBV6-3 to TRBJ2-1, with D perhaps matching TRBD2 (6 bases). In germline, CDR1 is MNHEY, CDR2 SVGEGT. CDR3 length: 15 amino acids. The ends were cut back, 8 bases at V and 8 bases at J, with 22 bases in the middle. The CDR3 region has the DNA TGTGCCAGCGTCCCCTCATGGGTTAGGAGGGATGAGCAGTTCTTC. This codes for CASVPSWVRRDEQFF.

The chain links TRBV3-1 to TRBJ1-2; D gene ambiguous. Between the trimmed V and J ends, which lost 2 bases and 5 bases, there was a span of 9 bases. CDR1 LGHDT and CDR2 YNNKEL come from the germline V gene (reference sequence). The CDR3 runs to 13 residues. The CDR3 DNA reads as TGTGCCAGCAGCCAACCAAACGGGTATGGCTACACCTTC. Its translation is CASSQPNGYGYTF.

This clonotype was seen repeatedly, ten times or more. The gene calls are TRBV4-3 and TRBJ2-3, with D unclear. The CDR3 length is 13 residues. V lost 0 bases and J lost 3, with 4 bases in between. Germline CDR1 LGHNA, CDR2 YSLEER. Here the CDR3 reads CASSQDWTDTQYF. The CDR3 DNA reads TGCGCCAGCAGCCAAGATTGGACAGATACGCAGTATTTT.

This clonotype has a handful of counts. The gene calls are TRBV7-8 and TRBJ2-3; tentatively, D is TRBD2 (5 bases). Germline CDR1 and CDR2: SGHVS and FQNEAQ. This CDR3 has 16 amino acids. The V gene lost 6 bases and the J gene lost 6 bases, with 22 bases spanning the gap. This CDR3 is CASSPIPGEPWDTQYF. As DNA, the CDR3 is TGTGCCAGCAGTCCAATCCCCGGGGAACCGTGGGATACGCAGTATTTT.